Reported below is one TCR beta chain. The target antigen is unknown. This sample is part of a study of CD8+ T cells in alopecia areata. About the study: Each day, treated patients took oral tofacitinib twice, at 5 to 10 mg per dose.

Investigators isolated RNA and reverse transcribed it into cDNA to act as the sequencing template. TCRdb's table, derived via immunoSEQ multiplex PCR, lists solely in-frame clones and lacks some. The sample has 150,000 to 200,000 clones; about 60% are singletons. Study findings and constraints: Clonality exceeded that of normal scalp in lesional scalp, most notably in alopecia totalis/universalis.

The material sequenced was CD4+ T cells sorted from blood, taken at week 0. This sequence was found in a human donor with alopecia areata.

Here the CDR3 reads CASGLVVSGERQETQYF. CDR3 in DNA: TGTGCTAGTGGTTTGGTAGTTTCGGGTGAGCGACAAGAGACCCAGTACTTC. This rearrangement joins TRBV12-5 to TRBJ2-5; D not certain. Germline V CDR1 and CDR2: LGHNT, FRNRAP. V was clipped by 0 bases and J by 2 bases, with 16 bases between them. This CDR3 region has 17 residues.